The clone carrying this T cell receptor beta chain was picked up a small number of times. Primed by a sample-barcoded 5' primer and a J-beta primer mix, a second PCR proceeded for roughly 6 to 12 cycles. TCRdb recomputed calls from the 5' RACE reads with MiXCR, one row per CDR3 protein. The sample holds about 1.5 million distinct CDR3 sequences; under 55% are singletons and the top ten take 4%. This entry comes from a study of blood T cells in healthy people across ages. The CDR3 contains 15 residues. The germline V gene has CDR1 SEHNR and CDR2 FQNEAQ (reference sequence). Trimming shortened V by 5 bases and J by 7 bases, and 18 bases separated the two germline ends.

The sequence came from a woman younger than 30 in good health. This chain links TRBV7-9 with TRBJ2-1; no definite D call. Sequenced sample: blood. The CDR3 region is CASSQLPESVNEQFF. DNA of the CDR3: TGTGCCAGCAGCCAGCTACCAGAGTCGGTAAATGAGCAGTTCTTC.